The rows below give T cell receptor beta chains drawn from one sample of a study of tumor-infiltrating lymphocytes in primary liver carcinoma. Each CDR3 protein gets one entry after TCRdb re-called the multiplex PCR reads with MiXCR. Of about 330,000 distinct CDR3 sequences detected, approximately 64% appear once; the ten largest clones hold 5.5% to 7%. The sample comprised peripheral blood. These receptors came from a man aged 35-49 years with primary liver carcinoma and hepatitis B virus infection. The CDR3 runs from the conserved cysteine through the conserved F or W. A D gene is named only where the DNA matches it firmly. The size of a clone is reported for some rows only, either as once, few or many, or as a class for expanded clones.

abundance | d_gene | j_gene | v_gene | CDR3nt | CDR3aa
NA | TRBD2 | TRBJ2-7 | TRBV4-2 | TGTGCCAGCGGCGTTAGCGGGAGCTACGAGCAGTACTTC | CASGVSGSYEQYF
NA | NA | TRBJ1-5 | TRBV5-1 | TGCGCCAGCAGGGAGTCGGGCGGGAGCAATCAGCCCCAGCATTTT | CASRESGGSNQPQHF
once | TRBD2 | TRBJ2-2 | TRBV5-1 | TGCGCCAGCAGCTCGGGAGCGGGAGTTGGTACCGCGGAGCTGTTTTTT | CASSSGAGVGTAELFF
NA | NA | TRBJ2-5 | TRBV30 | TGTGCCTGGAAACCGACGGGGGAGACCCAGTACTTC | CAWKPTGETQYF
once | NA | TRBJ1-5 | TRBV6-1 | TGTGCCACCACAGGAATCTATAGCAATCAGCCCCAGCATTTT | CATTGIYSNQPQHF
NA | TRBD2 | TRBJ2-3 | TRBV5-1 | TGCGCCAGCAGCCCAACTACTAGCGGGAGGGCCATAGATACGCAGTATTTT | CASSPTTSGRAIDTQYF
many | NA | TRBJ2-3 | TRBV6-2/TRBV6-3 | TGTGCCAGCACCTACAATTTTGGCGGCACAGATACGCAGTATTTT | CASTYNFGGTDTQYF
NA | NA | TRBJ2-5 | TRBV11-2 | TGTATCAGCAGCTTAGCGACGCTAGCCCTGGGAAAAAAAGAGACCCAGTACTTT | CISSLATLALGKKETQYF
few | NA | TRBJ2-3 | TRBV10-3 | TGTGCCATCAGTTATGAGGGTACGGCGGAGTATTTT | CAISYEGTAEYF
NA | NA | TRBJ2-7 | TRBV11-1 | TGTGCCAGCAGCTCGGAGAGGGGCTACGAGCAGTACTTT | CASSSERGYEQYF
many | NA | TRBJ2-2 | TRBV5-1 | TGCGCCAGCAGCTTGGGGCAGGGGAACACCGGGGAGCTGTTTTTT | CASSLGQGNTGELFF
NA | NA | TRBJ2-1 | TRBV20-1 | TGCTGTGCTAGACTAGGGATTGAGAAGTTCTTC | CCARLGIEKFF
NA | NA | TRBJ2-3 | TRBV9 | TGTGCCAGCAGCGACCCGGACACAACTTTAGGCCCAGATACGCAGTATTTT | CASSDPDTTLGPDTQYF
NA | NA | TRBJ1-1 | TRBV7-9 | TGTGCCAGCAGCCCTCGGACGTGGAGGGACACTGAAGCTTTCTTT | CASSPRTWRDTEAFF
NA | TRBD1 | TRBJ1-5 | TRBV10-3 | TGTGCCAGAGGGGCCTCGGGACAGGGCAATCAGCCCCAGCATTTT | CARGASGQGNQPQHF
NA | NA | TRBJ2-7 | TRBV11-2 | TGTGCCAGCAGTCTTAGGTCCAGAGTCTACAAGCAGTACTTC | CASSLRSRVYKQYF
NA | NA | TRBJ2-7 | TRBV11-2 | TGTGCCATCAGCTTAACGGGAAACGAGCACTACTTC | CAISLTGNEHYF
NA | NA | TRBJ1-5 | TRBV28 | TGTGCCAGCACCAGGATAGGGGAGGCGCGGCAGCCCCAGCATTTT | CASTRIGEARQPQHF
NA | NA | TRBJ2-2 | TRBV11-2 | TGTGCCAGCCGCTTCGATCAGCGGCGTGAGGGCCGGGCTGGGGAGCTGTTTTTT | CASRFDQRREGRAGELFF
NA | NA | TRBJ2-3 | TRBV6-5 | TGTGCCAGCAGTTACTACCAGGGTATAGATACGCAGTATTTT | CASSYYQGIDTQYF
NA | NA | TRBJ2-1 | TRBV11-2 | TGTGCCAGCAGCTTAGACCCCCTGGCGTACAATGAGCACTTCTTC | CASSLDPLAYNEHFF
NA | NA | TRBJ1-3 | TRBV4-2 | TGTGCCAGCAGCCAAGACGGGAGATCTGGAAACACCATATATTTT | CASSQDGRSGNTIYF
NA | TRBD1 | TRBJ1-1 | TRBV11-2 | TGTACCAGTAGTTTAGCGGACAGGGGGTGGGGAGCTTTCTTT | CTSSLADRGWGAFF
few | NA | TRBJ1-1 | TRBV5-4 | TGTGCCAGCAGCTTCCTGCCGAACACTGAAACTTTCTTT | CASSFLPNTETFF
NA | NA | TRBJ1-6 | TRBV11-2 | TGTGCCGGCAGCCCCTTGAATGGGAGCTCCTATAATTCACCCCTCCACTTT | CAGSPLNGSSYNSPLHF
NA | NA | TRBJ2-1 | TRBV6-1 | TGTGCCAGCAGTGAAATCTTGGGTTCGATTCCGGTGTTTTTC | CASSEILGSIPVFF
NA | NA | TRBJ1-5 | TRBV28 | TGTGCCAGCAGTTTACATCTGGGGGCCGGCAATCAGCCCCAGCATTTT | CASSLHLGAGNQPQHF
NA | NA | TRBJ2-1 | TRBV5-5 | TGTTCCATCAGCTCTGGGATTGGGGTCAATGAGCAGTTCTTC | CSISSGIGVNEQFF
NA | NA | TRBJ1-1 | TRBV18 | TGTGCCAGCTCATCCGGGACCCAGAACACTGAAGCTTTCTTT | CASSSGTQNTEAFF
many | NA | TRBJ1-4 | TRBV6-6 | TGTGCCAGCAGCTGGGCCCCCGGTAATGAAAAACTGTTTTTT | CASSWAPGNEKLFF
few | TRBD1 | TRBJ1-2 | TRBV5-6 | TGTGCCAGCAGTTCCGACAGGGGAAATAACTATGGCTACACCTTC | CASSSDRGNNYGYTF
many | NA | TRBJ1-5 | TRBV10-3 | TGTGCCATCAGTGAGAGCGGGGGCGGTCAGCCCCAGCATTTT | CAISESGGGQPQHF